Listed below are T cell receptor beta chains from one sample, sequenced in a study of blood T cell repertoires in COVID-19. The assay was immunoSEQ multiplex PCR, and TCRdb's table has in-frame clones only and misses some. The sample carries about 160,000 clones, around 80% recorded once. Sequencing was done on a sample of peripheral blood. Every receptor here comes from a man between 60 and 75 years old with acute or convalescent COVID-19. CDR3s include the opening cysteine and the closing phenylalanine or tryptophan. The D gene is left open where the match is weak. Part of the rows lack a size; the others show once, few, many or a class for expanded clones.

>TRBJ1-6|-|TRBD1|TRBV27
CASSGLPGQSNSPLHF
TGTGCCAGCAGTGGGTTACCGGGACAGTCTAATTCACCCCTCCACTTT
>TRBJ2-1|-|-|TRBV13
CASSLERLSYNEQFF
TGTGCCAGCAGCTTAGAGCGCCTCTCCTACAATGAGCAGTTCTTC
>TRBJ2-2|-|-|TRBV11-3
CASSDRETGELFF
TGTGCCAGCAGCGACCGGGAGACCGGGGAGCTGTTTTTT
>TRBJ1-1|-|TRBD1|TRBV6-6
CASSLQGVEAFF
TGTGCCAGCAGTTTACAGGGGGTTGAAGCTTTCTTT
>TRBJ2-3|-|TRBD1|TRBV5-6
CASTFGDRDSSDTQYF
TGTGCCAGCACCTTCGGGGACAGGGATAGCTCAGATACGCAGTATTTT
>TRBJ2-5|-|TRBD1|TRBV5-8
CASSYGQVQETQYF
TGTGCCAGCAGCTACGGACAGGTACAAGAGACCCAGTACTTC
>TRBJ1-2|-|TRBD1|TRBV5-1
CASSPGTGVLSLYGYTF
TGCGCCAGCAGCCCGGGGACAGGGGTTCTTTCCCTCTATGGCTACACCTTC
>TRBJ2-2|-|-|TRBV4-3
CASSRATSRTGELFF
TGCGCCAGCAGCCGAGCGACTAGTCGGACCGGGGAGCTGTTTTTT
>TRBJ1-3|-|-|TRBV18
CASSPRRGVTSGNTIYF
TGTGCCAGCTCACCTCGGCGGGGGGTAACCTCTGGAAACACCATATATTTT
>TRBJ1-2|-|TRBD1|TRBV30
CAWSVTGGATGYTF
TGTGCCTGGAGTGTGACAGGGGGCGCGACTGGCTACACCTTC
>TRBJ2-3|-|-|TRBV7-3
CASSLNSLATDTQYF
TGTGCCAGCAGCTTAAACAGCCTAGCCACAGATACGCAGTATTTT
>TRBJ1-2|-|TRBD1|TRBV12-5
CASGLDTPGQGGYGYTF
TGTGCTAGTGGTTTGGATACTCCGGGACAGGGAGGCTATGGCTACACCTTC
>TRBJ2-1|-|-|TRBV4-1
CASRGGSSYNEQFF
TGCGCGAGCCGTGGGGGCTCCTCCTACAATGAGCAGTTCTTC
>TRBJ1-1|-|TRBD1|TRBV30
CAWSSGQDTEAFF
TGTGCCTGGAGTAGCGGACAGGACACTGAAGCTTTCTTT
>TRBJ1-5|-|TRBD1|TRBV10-3
CAISESGGSQPQHF
TGTGCCATCAGTGAGTCAGGGGGCAGTCAGCCCCAGCATTTT
>TRBJ2-1|-|TRBD2|TRBV6-4
CASSDVRGGRDEQFF
TGTGCCAGCAGTGACGTTCGGGGGGGCAGAGATGAGCAGTTCTTC
>TRBJ2-7|few|TRBD2|TRBV5-1
CASSPVGGGDYEQYF
TGCGCCAGCTCCCCCGTCGGCGGGGGGGACTACGAGCAGTACTTC
>TRBJ1-1|-|-|TRBV2
CASSAGFTEAFF
TGTGCCAGCAGTGCAGGGTTCACTGAAGCTTTCTTT
>TRBJ2-7|-|TRBD1|TRBV24-1
CATSGHSGTGTYEQYF
TGTGCCACCAGTGGTCACTCCGGGACAGGTACCTACGAGCAGTACTTC
>TRBJ1-2|-|-|TRBV29-1
CSVVDRTDYGYTF
TGCAGCGTGGTCGACAGGACCGACTATGGCTACACCTTC
>TRBJ2-1|few|TRBD2|TRBV24-1
CATSDLMGGNEQFF
TGTGCCACCAGTGATTTGATGGGGGGGAATGAGCAGTTCTTC
>TRBJ1-5|-|TRBD1|TRBV24-1
CATEDRRGQPQHF
TGTGCCACAGAGGACAGGAGGGGACAGCCCCAGCATTTT
>TRBJ2-1|few|-|TRBV14
CASSQEWRGLLYNEQFF
TGTGCCAGCAGCCAAGAGTGGCGGGGGCTCCTCTACAATGAGCAGTTCTTC
>TRBJ1-1|few|TRBD1|TRBV5-1
CASSQQGAYTEAFF
TGCGCCAGCAGCCAACAGGGGGCGTACACTGAAGCTTTCTTT
>TRBJ1-1|-|-|TRBV18
CASSPPNGQNTEAFF
TGTGCCAGCTCACCACCGAATGGACAGAACACTGAAGCTTTCTTT
>TRBJ1-2|-|-|TRBV5-4
CASLRAGANNYGYTF
TGTGCCAGCCTTCGGGCAGGGGCGAACAACTATGGCTACACCTTC
>TRBJ2-2|-|-|TRBV2
CASSELGAQNTGELFF
TGTGCCAGCAGTGAGTTGGGGGCCCAAAACACCGGGGAGCTGTTTTTT
>TRBJ1-2|-|-|TRBV5-1
CASSTDKLGTRWADGYTF
TGCGCCAGCAGCACGGACAAACTGGGGACACGCTGGGCGGATGGCTACACCTTC
>TRBJ1-2|-|-|TRBV3-1/TRBV3-2
CASSQGGANYGYTF
TGTGCCAGCAGCCAAGGGGGAGCTAACTATGGCTACACCTTC
>TRBJ1-3|-|-|TRBV12-5
CASGLVVTRSPLAGNTIYF
TGTGCTAGTGGTTTGGTAGTTACCCGGAGTCCATTGGCTGGAAACACCATATATTTT
>TRBJ2-7|-|-|TRBV10-3
CAIRGGGLTYEQYF
TGTGCCATCAGGGGCGGGGGCCTTACCTACGAGCAGTACTTC
>TRBJ1-2|-|-|TRBV5-1
CASRREGGYGYTF
TGCGCCAGCCGACGGGAGGGGGGCTATGGCTACACCTTC
>TRBJ1-1|once|-|TRBV28
CASSLEINLPSLNTEAFF
TGTGCCAGCAGTTTAGAGATAAATCTCCCTTCTCTGAACACTGAAGCTTTCTTT
>TRBJ1-3|few|-|TRBV4-1
CASSLPRDTSGNTIYF
TGCGCCAGCAGCCTCCCCCGGGACACCTCTGGAAACACCATATATTTT
>TRBJ1-5|once|TRBD1|TRBV19
CASSLRQGAFNQPQHF
TGTGCCAGTAGTCTTAGACAGGGTGCCTTCAATCAGCCCCAGCATTTT
>TRBJ2-3|-|-|TRBV7-9
CASSLVAGADTQYF
TGTGCCAGCAGCTTAGTCGCGGGGGCTGATACGCAGTATTTT
>TRBJ2-1|once|TRBD2|TRBV3-1/TRBV3-2
CASSHSERGAYNEQFF
TGTGCCAGCAGCCATTCAGAACGGGGGGCCTACAATGAGCAGTTCTTC
>TRBJ2-7|-|-|TRBV7-8
CASSPRRVSYEQYF
TGTGCCAGCAGCCCCCGTCGCGTCTCCTACGAGCAGTACTTC
>TRBJ2-5|few|-|TRBV5-1
CASSFGRLGLEKETQYF
TGCGCCAGCAGCTTCGGACGGTTGGGACTGGAGAAAGAGACCCAGTACTTC
>TRBJ1-3|-|-|TRBV9
CASSDEDAGNTIYF
TGTGCCAGCAGCGACGAGGATGCTGGAAACACCATATATTTT
>TRBJ2-1|once|-|TRBV9
CASSVGVREESEQFF
TGTGCCAGCAGCGTAGGGGTAAGGGAGGAGAGTGAGCAGTTCTTC
>TRBJ2-3|-|-|TRBV6-5
CASSSSGGGDTQYF
TGTGCCAGCAGTTCTTCCGGGGGAGGAGATACGCAGTATTTT